This is a list of T cell receptor beta chains from one sample in a study of neurological immune-mediated disorders. A single record per CDR3 protein comes from TCRdb applying MiXCR to the 5' RACE reads. Of about 38,000 distinct CDR3 sequences listed, over 8.5% are singletons. Source material: PBMCs. All receptors come from a man between 60 and 75 years old with HTLV-1-associated myelopathy (HAM/TSP). CDR3s include the opening cysteine and the closing phenylalanine or tryptophan. D genes are given only for firm matches. Not all rows give a size; the values are once, few, many and, for expanded clones, a class.

V	J	size	D	CDR3	DNA
TRBV25-1	TRBJ2-2	NA	NA	CASRISWSLAGELFF	TGTGCCAGCAGGATTAGCTGGAGTCTCGCCGGGGAGCTGTTTTTT
TRBV20-1	TRBJ2-7	many	NA	CSARGAPEAEQYF	TGCAGTGCTAGAGGTGCGCCGGAGGCCGAGCAGTACTTC
TRBV10-2	TRBJ2-1	many	TRBD1	CASSGLDRGWYNEQFF	TGCGCCAGCAGTGGCCTAGACAGGGGATGGTACAATGAGCAGTTCTTC
TRBV28	TRBJ1-1	many	NA	CASSSSGGGRAEAFF	TGTGCCAGCAGTTCCTCGGGAGGGGGAAGGGCTGAAGCTTTCTTT
TRBV5-1	TRBJ1-3	many	NA	CASSLTGSPGNTIYF	TGCGCCAGCAGCTTGACAGGGTCGCCTGGAAACACCATATATTTT
TRBV10-3	TRBJ1-4	many	TRBD1	CAISESTGTNEKLFF	TGTGCCATCAGTGAGTCGACAGGGACTAATGAAAAACTGTTTTTT
TRBV20-1	TRBJ1-1	many	NA	CSARGGRENYEAFF	TGCAGTGCTAGAGGCGGCAGGGAGAACTATGAAGCTTTCTTT
TRBV20-1	TRBJ2-4	many	NA	CSVMSGRGAKNIQYF	TGCAGTGTTATGTCGGGGCGTGGGGCCAAAAACATTCAGTACTTC
TRBV5-4	TRBJ2-3	many	TRBD2	CASSYAGTSLTDTQYF	TGTGCCAGCAGCTACGCCGGGACTAGTTTAACAGATACGCAGTATTTT
TRBV7-2	TRBJ2-1	many	TRBD1	CATLSRDRPLDEQFF	TGTGCCACCCTCAGTCGGGACAGGCCTTTAGACGAGCAGTTCTTC
TRBV25-1	TRBJ2-5	many	TRBD2	CASSEFAGGVETQYF	TGTGCCAGCAGTGAATTCGCGGGGGGGGTAGAGACCCAGTACTTC
TRBV12-3/TRBV12-4	TRBJ2-2	many	NA	CASSRGTANTGELFF	TGTGCCAGCAGCCGCGGGACGGCAAACACCGGGGAGCTGTTTTTT
TRBV19	TRBJ2-4	NA	NA	CASGPGRGKNIQYF	TGTGCCAGTGGTCCAGGGAGGGGGAAAAACATTCAGTACTTC
TRBV5-1	TRBJ1-1	many	NA	CASSQGSPNTEAFF	TGCGCCAGCAGTCAAGGCTCCCCGAACACTGAAGCTTTCTTT
TRBV7-9	TRBJ2-1	many	NA	CASSLAGTLGNEQFF	TGTGCCAGCAGCTTAGCGGGGACCCTGGGGAATGAGCAGTTCTTC
TRBV12-3/TRBV12-4	TRBJ1-1	once	NA	CASNWVLGGSGKAFF	TGTGCCAGCAATTGGGTCCTTGGGGGTTCAGGTAAAGCTTTCTTT
TRBV5-1	TRBJ2-1	many	NA	CASSWDGYNEQFF	TGCGCCAGCAGCTGGGACGGATACAATGAGCAGTTCTTC
TRBV7-8	TRBJ2-1	many	TRBD1	CASSLRRTGGSYNEQFF	TGTGCCAGCAGCTTACGGAGGACAGGGGGGTCCTACAATGAGCAGTTCTTC
TRBV6-6	TRBJ2-1	few	NA	CASRSGRGGNEQFF	TGTGCCAGCAGGTCCGGCAGGGGTGGCAATGAGCAGTTCTTC
TRBV3-1	TRBJ2-7	many	TRBD2	CASSQDSTSGSIAQSYEQYF	TGTGCCAGCAGCCAAGATTCCACTAGCGGGAGTATAGCCCAATCCTACGAGCAGTACTTC
TRBV4-1	TRBJ1-1	once	NA	CASSQDRVEAFF	TGCGCCAGCAGCCAAGACAGGGTTGAAGCTTTCTTT
TRBV12-3/TRBV12-4	TRBJ1-3	medium-sized	NA	CASSLGNTIYF	TGTGCCAGCAGTTTGGGGAACACCATATATTTT
TRBV20-1	TRBJ2-3	many	NA	CSATTSYIPDTQYF	TGCAGTGCTACTACTAGCTACATCCCAGATACGCAGTATTTT
TRBV5-1	TRBJ2-7	NA	TRBD2	CASSAQLAGPTGYAQYF	TGCGCCAGCAGCGCACAACTAGCGGGACCGACTGGTTACGCGCAGTACTTC
TRBV5-1	TRBJ2-3	NA	TRBD2	CNSRRDYITDTQYF	TGCAACAGCAGACGGGACTATATCACAGATACGCAGTATTTT
TRBV20-1	TRBJ1-2	many	TRBD1	CSARVMGGQGFIGYTF	TGCAGTGCTAGAGTGATGGGGGGACAGGGGTTCATCGGCTACACCTTC
TRBV28	TRBJ2-1	many	TRBD1	CASSLGQGPRQFF	TGTGCCAGCAGTTTAGGACAGGGTCCGCGGCAGTTCTTC
TRBV9	TRBJ2-7	NA	TRBD2	CASVAPSGYEQYF	TGTGCCAGCGTAGCCCCTAGCGGATACGAGCAGTACTTC
TRBV5-6	TRBJ1-2	many	NA	CASSLGRVYGYTF	TGTGCCAGCAGCTTGGGTAGGGTTTATGGCTACACCTTC
TRBV5-1	TRBJ1-1	many	NA	CASSPPGTNTEAFF	TGCGCCAGCAGCCCCCCGGGAACGAACACTGAAGCTTTCTTT
TRBV5-1	TRBJ2-7	many	NA	CASSLTGTYEQYF	TGCGCCAGCAGCTTGACAGGCACCTACGAGCAGTACTTC
TRBV5-1	TRBJ2-5	medium-sized	NA	CASSATGVGETQYF	TGCGCCAGCAGCGCCACTGGAGTAGGAGAGACCCAGTACTTC
TRBV11-1	TRBJ2-1	many	NA	CASSLSLAHATYNEQFF	TGTGCCAGCAGCTTATCGCTAGCCCATGCCACCTACAATGAGCAGTTCTTC
TRBV2	TRBJ2-2	many	TRBD2	CASSGKGLAGELFF	TGTGCCAGCAGTGGCAAGGGACTAGCCGGGGAGCTGTTTTTT
TRBV7-9	TRBJ2-1	NA	TRBD2	CASNPFTGGEQFF	TGTGCCAGCAACCCGTTTACGGGAGGAGAGCAGTTCTTC
TRBV5-1	TRBJ2-7	many	TRBD1	CASSYQGQGPSYEQYF	TGCGCCAGCAGCTACCAAGGACAGGGGCCGTCCTACGAGCAGTACTTC
TRBV20-1	TRBJ2-7	many	NA	CSAKNGMSYEQYF	TGCAGTGCTAAAAACGGGATGTCCTACGAGCAGTACTTC
TRBV29-1	TRBJ1-2	NA	NA	CSTAPREGAVGYTF	TGCAGCACTGCGCCGAGAGAGGGAGCGGTCGGCTACACCTTC
TRBV7-8	TRBJ2-6	many	NA	CASSPARVGISGANVLTF	TGTGCCAGCAGCCCCGCACGAGTAGGGATTTCTGGGGCCAACGTCCTGACTTTC
TRBV7-3	TRBJ1-1	NA	NA	CASSQAGGTEAFF	TGTGCCAGCAGCCAAGCGGGGGGGACTGAAGCTTTCTTT
TRBV20-1	TRBJ1-1	many	NA	CSAKNRNTEAFF	TGCAGTGCGAAGAACAGGAACACTGAAGCTTTCTTT
TRBV28	TRBJ2-1	NA	NA	CASSLGNGDPYNEQFF	TGTGCCAGCAGTTTGGGAAACGGTGACCCCTACAATGAGCAGTTCTTC
TRBV14	TRBJ2-2	many	NA	CASSPRGTGELFF	TGTGCCAGCAGCCCAAGGGGCACCGGGGAGCTGTTTTTT
TRBV6-6	TRBJ1-6	medium-sized	NA	CASRSNSPLHF	TGTGCCAGCAGATCTAATTCACCCCTCCACTTT
TRBV9	TRBJ2-2	many	NA	CASSVAGDHTGELFF	TGTGCCAGCAGCGTAGCCGGGGATCACACCGGGGAGCTGTTTTTT
TRBV14	TRBJ1-1	many	TRBD1	CASSQAKTGLGNTEAFF	TGTGCCAGCAGCCAAGCTAAGACAGGGCTAGGGAACACTGAAGCTTTCTTT